This T cell receptor beta chain comes out of a study of persistence of HIV-infected CD4 T cells. The stimulus was an HIV-1 Gag 15-mer peptide pool, around 1.1 ug/peptide/mL. CD40L-negative CD69-negative CD45RO-high memory CD4+ T cells were sorted as populations depleted of antigen-responding cells. Undetectable plasma HIV-1 RNA below 50 copies/mL lasted at least 4 years. CD8+ T cells were removed from PBMCs prior to stimulation. CD8-depleted PBMCs were stimulated roughly 17 hours with anti-CD28/CD49d costimulation, CD40-blocking antibody and enfuvirtide. Germline CDR1 SGHNT, CDR2 YENEEA. Trimming cost V 2 bases and J 7 bases, with 6 bases left between them. CDR3 length equals 13 residues. Sequencing used immunoSEQ version 4 in survey mode. Each sample used up to about 1 ug genomic DNA diluted to about 10 ng/uL. Libraries were prepared by immunoSEQ multiplex PCR; TCRdb keeps only in-frame clonotypes and omits some of them. The table has 35,000 to 45,000 clones, over 65% seen once; the top ten hold around 5.4%.

As concerns this clone: Its antigen is not identified.

The V and J genes are TRBV11-3 and TRBJ1-6; TRBD1 is a possible D gene (6 bases). The sample was cultured CD4+ T cells from PBMCs, taken from a patient who received antiretroviral therapy. The TCR originated in an adult with HIV. The donor label of this sample is uncertain. The CDR3 coding sequence is TGTGCCAGCAGCTTACAGGGGAATTCACCCCTCCACTTT. Its translation is CASSLQGNSPLHF.